This paragraph reports one TCR beta chain. This sample is part of a study of control samples from healthy donors and cancer patients. The ends lost 0 bases at V and 5 bases at J; junction bases unmatched: 9. The CDR3 totals 16 residues. Germline V CDR1 and CDR2: SGHRS, YFSETQ. This table comes from immunoSEQ multiplex PCR, and its TCRdb copy is limited to in-frame clones, with some not included. The table lists about 30,000 clones, roughly 91% of them singletons. This receptor was taken from a man aged 45 to 65 with lung cancer. The chain couples TRBV5-1 to TRBJ2-3; 7 bases map to TRBD1. The sample taken for sequencing was PBMCs. This chain's CDR3 is CASSLGDRAQGDTQYF. CDR3 DNA sequence: TGCGCCAGCAGCTTGGGAGACAGGGCCCAGGGAGATACGCAGTATTTT.